This TCR beta chain appears in the sequencing data of a study of shared clonotypes between healthy human individuals. As regards this clone: Its antigen is unidentified.

Study observations and caveats: Among donors, the sharing of clonotypes was expected to be influenced by sequencing depth.

Replicate PCRs for unsorted PBMC used about 0.3 ug DNA (around 30,000 T cell genomes). How the authors handled the data: In the immunoSEQ data, sequences were junction-only and lacked quality scores, so filtering differed. Some clones are missing from TCRdb's copy, which holds only in-frame ones; the method was immunoSEQ multiplex PCR. Clone size and V and J calls were adopted from that table, with D and trimming inferred from the DNA. The sample carries about 460,000 clones, around 77% recorded once. Trimming took 4 bases from V and 3 from J, leaving 13 bases between them. The V gene's germline CDR1 is ENHRY and CDR2 SYGVKD. The CDR3 sequence is 15 residues long.

The chain recombines TRBV10-3 with TRBJ1-5; no firm D call. The source is a woman in her forties in good health. Some clones in this sample may be carry-over from other donors' samples. Source material: PBMCs. CDR3 nucleotides: TGTGCCATCAGTGGAGAGGCTATAGTCAATCAGCCCCAGCATTTT. Protein product: CAISGEAIVNQPQHF.